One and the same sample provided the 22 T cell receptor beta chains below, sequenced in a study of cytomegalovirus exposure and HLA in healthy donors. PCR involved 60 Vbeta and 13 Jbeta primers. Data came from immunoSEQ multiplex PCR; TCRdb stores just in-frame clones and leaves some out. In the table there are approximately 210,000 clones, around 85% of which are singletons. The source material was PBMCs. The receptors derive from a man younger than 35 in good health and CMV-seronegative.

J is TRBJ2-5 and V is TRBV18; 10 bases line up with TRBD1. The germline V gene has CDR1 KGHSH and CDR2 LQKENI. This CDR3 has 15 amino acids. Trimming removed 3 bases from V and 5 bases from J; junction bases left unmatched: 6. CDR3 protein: CASSPRQGAWETQYF. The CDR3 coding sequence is TGTGCCAGCTCACCTCGACAGGGGGCTTGGGAGACCCAGTACTTC.

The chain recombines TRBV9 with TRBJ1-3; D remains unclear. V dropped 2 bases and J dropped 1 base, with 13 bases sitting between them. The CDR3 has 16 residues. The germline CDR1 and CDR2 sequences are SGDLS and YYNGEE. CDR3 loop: CASSVNRHSSGNTIYF. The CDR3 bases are TGTGCCAGCAGCGTTAACAGACATTCTTCTGGAAACACCATATATTTT. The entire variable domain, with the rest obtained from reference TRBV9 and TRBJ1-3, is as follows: DSGVTQTPKHLITATGQRVTLRCSPRSGDLSVYWYQQSLDQGLQFLIQYYNGEERAKGNILERFSAQQFPDLHSELNLSSLELGDSALYFCASSVNRHSSGNTIYFGEGSWLTVV.

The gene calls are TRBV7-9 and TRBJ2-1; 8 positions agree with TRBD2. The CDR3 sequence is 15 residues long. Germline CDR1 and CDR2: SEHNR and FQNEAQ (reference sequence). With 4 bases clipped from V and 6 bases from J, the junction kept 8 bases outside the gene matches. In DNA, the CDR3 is TGTGCCAGCAGCTCCCGACAGCGGGAGATCAATGAGCAGTTCTTC. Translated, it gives CASSSRQREINEQFF.

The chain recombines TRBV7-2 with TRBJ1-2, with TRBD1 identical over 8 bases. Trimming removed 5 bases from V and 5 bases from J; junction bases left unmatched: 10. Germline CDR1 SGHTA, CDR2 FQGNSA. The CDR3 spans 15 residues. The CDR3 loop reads CASSPQTGVGYGYTF. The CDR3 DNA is TGTGCCAGCAGCCCTCAGACAGGGGTTGGATATGGCTACACCTTC.

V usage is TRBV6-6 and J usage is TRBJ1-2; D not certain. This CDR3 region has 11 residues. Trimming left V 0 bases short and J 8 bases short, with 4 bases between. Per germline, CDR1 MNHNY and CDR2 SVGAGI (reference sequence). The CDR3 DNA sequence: TGTGCCAGCAGTTACTCGACAGGCTACACCTTC. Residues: CASSYSTGYTF.

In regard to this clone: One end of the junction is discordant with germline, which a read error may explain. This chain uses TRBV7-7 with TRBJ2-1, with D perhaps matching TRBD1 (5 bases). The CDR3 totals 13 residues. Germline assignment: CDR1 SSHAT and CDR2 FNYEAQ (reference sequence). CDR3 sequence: CASSLSGIYEQFF. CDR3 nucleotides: TGTGCTAGCAGCTTATCAGGGATCTATGAGCAGTTCTTC. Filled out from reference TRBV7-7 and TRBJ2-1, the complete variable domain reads GAGVSQSPRYKVTKRGQDVTLRCDPISSHATLYWYQQALGQGPEFLTYFNYEAQPDKSGLPSDRFSAERPEGSISTLTIQRTEQRDSAMYRCASSLSGIYEQFFGPGTRLTVL.

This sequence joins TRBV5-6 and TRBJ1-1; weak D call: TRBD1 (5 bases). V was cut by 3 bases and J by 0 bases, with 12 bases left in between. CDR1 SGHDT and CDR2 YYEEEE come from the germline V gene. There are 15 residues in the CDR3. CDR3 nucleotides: TGTGCCAGCAGCTCCAATCAGGGCTTGAACACTGAAGCTTTCTTT. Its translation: CASSSNQGLNTEAFF.

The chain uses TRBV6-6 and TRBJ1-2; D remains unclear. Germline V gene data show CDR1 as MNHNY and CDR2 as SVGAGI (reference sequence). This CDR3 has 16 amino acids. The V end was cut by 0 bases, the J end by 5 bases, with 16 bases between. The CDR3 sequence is CASSYSLRDNEYGYTF. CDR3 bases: TGTGCCAGCAGTTACTCGCTTCGAGACAACGAGTATGGCTACACCTTC.

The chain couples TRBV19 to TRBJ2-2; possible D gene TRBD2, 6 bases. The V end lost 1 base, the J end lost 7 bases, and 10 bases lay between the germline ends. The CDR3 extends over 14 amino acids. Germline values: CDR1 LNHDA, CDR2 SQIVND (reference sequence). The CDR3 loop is CASSIAGEGGELFF. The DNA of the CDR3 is TGTGCCAGTAGTATAGCGGGAGAGGGCGGGGAGCTGTTTTTT.

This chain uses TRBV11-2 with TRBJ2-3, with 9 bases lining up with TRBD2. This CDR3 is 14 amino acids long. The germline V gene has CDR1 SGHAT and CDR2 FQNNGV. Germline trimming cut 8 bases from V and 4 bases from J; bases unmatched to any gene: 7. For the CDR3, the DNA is TGTGCCAGCCGCATAGCGGGAGTATCAGATACGCAGTATTTT. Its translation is CASRIAGVSDTQYF.

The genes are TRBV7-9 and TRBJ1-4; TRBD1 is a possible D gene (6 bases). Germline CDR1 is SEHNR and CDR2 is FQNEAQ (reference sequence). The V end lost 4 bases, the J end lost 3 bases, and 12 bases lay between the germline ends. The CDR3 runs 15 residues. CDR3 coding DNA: TGTGCCAGCAGCTCCCTAGCAGGGGCTAATGAAAAACTGTTTTTT. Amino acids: CASSSLAGANEKLFF.

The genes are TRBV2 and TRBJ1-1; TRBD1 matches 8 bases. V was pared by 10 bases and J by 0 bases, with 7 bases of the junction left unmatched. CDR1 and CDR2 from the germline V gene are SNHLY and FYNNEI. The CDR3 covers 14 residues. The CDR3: CAKRTGTMNTEAFF. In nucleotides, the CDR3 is TGTGCCAAAAGGACAGGGACCATGAACACTGAAGCTTTCTTT.

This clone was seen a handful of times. The CDR3 is CASSLARGADNSPLHF. In nucleotides, the CDR3 is TGTGCCAGCAGCTTGGCCAGGGGCGCGGATAATTCACCCCTCCACTTT. This rearrangement joins TRBV5-4 to TRBJ1-6; TRBD1 is a possible D gene (6 bases). The V and J ends lost 0 bases and 5 bases respectively, with 12 bases between them. Per germline, CDR1 SGHNT and CDR2 YYREEE (reference sequence). CDR3 length equals 16 residues. Variable domain in full (rest from reference TRBV5-4 and TRBJ1-6): ETGVTQSPTHLIKTRGQQVTLRCSSQSGHNTVSWYQQALGQGPQFIFQYYREEENGRGNFPPRFSGLQFPNYSSELNVNALELDDSALYLCASSLARGADNSPLHFGNGTRLTVT.

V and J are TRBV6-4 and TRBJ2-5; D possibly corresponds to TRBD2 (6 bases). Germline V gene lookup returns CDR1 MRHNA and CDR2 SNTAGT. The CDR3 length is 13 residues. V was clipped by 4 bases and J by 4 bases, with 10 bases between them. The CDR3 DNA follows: TGTGCCAGCAGTGCGGGGGTCGGAGAGACCCAGTACTTC. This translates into CASSAGVGETQYF.

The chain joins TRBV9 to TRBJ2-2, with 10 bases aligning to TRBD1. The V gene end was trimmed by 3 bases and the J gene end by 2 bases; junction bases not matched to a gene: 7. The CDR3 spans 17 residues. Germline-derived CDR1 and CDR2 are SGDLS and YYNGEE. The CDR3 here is CASSATGTGVNTGELFF. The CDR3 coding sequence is TGTGCCAGCAGCGCCACCGGGACAGGGGTTAACACCGGGGAGCTGTTTTTT.

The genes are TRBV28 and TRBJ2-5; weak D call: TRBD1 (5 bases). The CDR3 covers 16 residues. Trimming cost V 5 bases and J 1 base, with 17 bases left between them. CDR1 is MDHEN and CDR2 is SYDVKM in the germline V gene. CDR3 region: CASSTPAQGPQETQYF. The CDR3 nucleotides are TGTGCCAGCAGTACCCCCGCGCAGGGTCCCCAAGAGACCCAGTACTTC.

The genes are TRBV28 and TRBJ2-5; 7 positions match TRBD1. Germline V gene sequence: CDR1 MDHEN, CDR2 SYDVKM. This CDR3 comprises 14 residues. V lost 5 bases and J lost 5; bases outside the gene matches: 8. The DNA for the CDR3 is TGTGCCAGCAGTCCAGACAGGGCGGCGGAGACCCAGTACTTC. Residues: CASSPDRAAETQYF. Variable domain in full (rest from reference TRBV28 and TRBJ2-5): DVKVTQSSRYLVKRTGEKVFLECVQDMDHENMFWYRQDPGLGLRLIYFSYDVKMKEKGDIPEGYSVSREKKERFSLILESASTNQTSMYLCASSPDRAAETQYFGPGTRLLVL.

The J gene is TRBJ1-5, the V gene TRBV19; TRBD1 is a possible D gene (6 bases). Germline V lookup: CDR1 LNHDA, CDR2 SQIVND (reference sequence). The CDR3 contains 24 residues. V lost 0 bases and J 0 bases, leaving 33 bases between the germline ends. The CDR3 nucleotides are TGTGCCAGTAGTATAGATATTGAGATCTTGGTTCGCCCAGACAGGCCAAATAGCAATCAGCCCCAGCATTTT. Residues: CASSIDIEILVRPDRPNSNQPQHF.

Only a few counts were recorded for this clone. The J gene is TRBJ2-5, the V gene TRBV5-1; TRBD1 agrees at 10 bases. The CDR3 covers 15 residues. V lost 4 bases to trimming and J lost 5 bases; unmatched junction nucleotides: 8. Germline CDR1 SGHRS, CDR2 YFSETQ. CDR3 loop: CASSLGDRGSETQYF. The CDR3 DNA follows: TGCGCCAGCAGCCTCGGGGACAGGGGATCGGAGACCCAGTACTTC. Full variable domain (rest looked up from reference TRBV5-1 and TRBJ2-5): KAGVTQTPRYLIKTRGQQVTLSCSPISGHRSVSWYQQTPGQGLQFLFEYFSETQRNKGNFPGRFSGRQFSNSRSEMNVSTLELGDSALYLCASSLGDRGSETQYFGPGTRLLVL.

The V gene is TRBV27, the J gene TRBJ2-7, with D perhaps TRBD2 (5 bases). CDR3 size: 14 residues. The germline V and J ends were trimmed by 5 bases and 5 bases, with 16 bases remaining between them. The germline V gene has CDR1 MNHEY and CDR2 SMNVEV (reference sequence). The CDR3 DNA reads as TGTGCCAGCAGTCGATTAGCGAGTTCTGACGAGCAGTACTTC. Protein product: CASSRLASSDEQYF.

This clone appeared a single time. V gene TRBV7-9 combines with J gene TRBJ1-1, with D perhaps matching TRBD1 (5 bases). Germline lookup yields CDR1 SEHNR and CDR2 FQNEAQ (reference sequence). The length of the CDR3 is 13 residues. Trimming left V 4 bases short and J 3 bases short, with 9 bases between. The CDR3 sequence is CASSSDRYTEAFF. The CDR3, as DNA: TGTGCCAGCAGCTCCGACAGATACACTGAAGCTTTCTTT.

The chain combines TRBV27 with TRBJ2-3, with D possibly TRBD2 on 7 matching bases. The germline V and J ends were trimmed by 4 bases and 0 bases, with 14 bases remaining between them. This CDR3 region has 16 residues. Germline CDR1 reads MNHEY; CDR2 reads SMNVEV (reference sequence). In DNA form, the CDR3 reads TGTGCCAGCAGTTCGAGAGGGGGGGCAAGCACAGATACGCAGTATTTT. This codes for CASSSRGGASTDTQYF.